A single sample is the source of the 8 T cell receptor beta chains below, sequenced in a study of blood T cell repertoires in COVID-19. Using immunoSEQ multiplex PCR, the repertoire was profiled, and TCRdb retains in-frame clones only, with some absent. The sample lists under 500,000 clones, about 85% seen once, with under 2.5% in the top ten. Sequencing was done on a sample of PBMCs or T cells enriched from blood (not recorded which). The source of these receptors is a woman between 18 and 29 years old with acute COVID-19.

The CDR3 reads CASRRGLENYGYTF. As DNA, the CDR3 is TGCGCCAGCAGACGAGGTCTGGAGAACTATGGCTACACCTTC. The J gene is TRBJ1-2, the V gene TRBV10-2; D not resolved. This CDR3 spans 14 amino acids. With 6 bases removed from V and 2 bases from J, the gap between germline ends came to 13 bases. Germline CDR1 is WSHSY and CDR2 is SAAADI.

V gene TRBV5-4 combines with J gene TRBJ1-3; D not certain. The CDR3 extends over 15 amino acids. Germline V gene data show CDR1 as SGHNT and CDR2 as YYREEE (reference sequence). V was clipped by 2 bases and J by 4 bases, with 13 bases between them. The CDR3 nucleotides are TGTGCCAGCAGCTTTGACTCCAACTCAGGAAACACCATATATTTT. Translated, it gives CASSFDSNSGNTIYF.

The rearrangement joins TRBV9 to TRBJ2-1, with a tentative D call TRBD1 (5 bases). Germline loops: CDR1 SGDLS, CDR2 YYNGEE. CDR3 length: 11 amino acids. With 4 bases removed from V and 8 bases from J, the gap between germline ends came to 7 bases. CDR3 bases: TGTGCCAGCAGCCAGGGTCATGAGCAGTTCTTC. Its translation: CASSQGHEQFF.

The chain is built from TRBV7-9 and TRBJ2-3, with a weak D call TRBD2 (6 bases). CDR1 SEHNR and CDR2 FQNEAQ come from the germline V gene (reference sequence). The CDR3 covers 13 residues. V was cut by 5 bases and J by 2 bases, with 8 bases left in between. The CDR3: CASSGGTTDTQYF. The CDR3 DNA sequence: TGTGCCAGCAGCGGCGGGACCACAGATACGCAGTATTTT.

The genes are TRBV19 and TRBJ2-5; D is ambiguous. The CDR3 runs to 13 residues. Germline CDR1 and CDR2: LNHDA and SQIVND (reference sequence). Trimming took 5 bases from V and 5 from J, leaving 12 bases between them. CDR3 coding DNA: TGTGCCAGTAGTGACAAGGTTGGGGAGACCCAGTACTTC. Translating it yields CASSDKVGETQYF.

The CDR3 DNA follows: TGTGCCAGCAGTTTCGACAGCACCTACGAGCAGTACTTC. Its translation is CASSFDSTYEQYF. The rearrangement links TRBV27 to TRBJ2-7; possibly TRBD1 for D (5 bases). Germline assignment: CDR1 MNHEY and CDR2 SMNVEV (reference sequence). The ends were cut back, 3 bases at V and 2 bases at J, with 8 bases in the middle. CDR3 size: 13 residues.

This clone has only a few counts. The chain carries TRBV29-1 and TRBJ2-3; 11 bases are a match to TRBD1. The CDR3 is made up of 16 amino acids. J gave up 4 bases and V 0 bases, and 6 bases lay outside the gene matches. Germline V gene sequence: CDR1 SQVTM, CDR2 ANQGSEA. Written as DNA, the CDR3 is TGCAGCGTTGAAGACCGGACAGGGGGCGCGTCAGATACGCAGTATTTT. As protein: CSVEDRTGGASDTQYF.

There are a few counts of this clone. CDR3 amino acids: CASSYSNRGRQPQHF. The CDR3, as DNA: TGTGCCAGCAGTTACTCAAACAGGGGAAGACAGCCCCAGCATTTT. The chain joins TRBV6-5 to TRBJ1-5; 7 nucleotides align to TRBD1. This CDR3 has 15 residues. With 0 bases clipped from V and 7 bases from J, the junction kept 6 bases outside the gene matches. Germline V CDR1 and CDR2: MNHEY, SVGAGI.